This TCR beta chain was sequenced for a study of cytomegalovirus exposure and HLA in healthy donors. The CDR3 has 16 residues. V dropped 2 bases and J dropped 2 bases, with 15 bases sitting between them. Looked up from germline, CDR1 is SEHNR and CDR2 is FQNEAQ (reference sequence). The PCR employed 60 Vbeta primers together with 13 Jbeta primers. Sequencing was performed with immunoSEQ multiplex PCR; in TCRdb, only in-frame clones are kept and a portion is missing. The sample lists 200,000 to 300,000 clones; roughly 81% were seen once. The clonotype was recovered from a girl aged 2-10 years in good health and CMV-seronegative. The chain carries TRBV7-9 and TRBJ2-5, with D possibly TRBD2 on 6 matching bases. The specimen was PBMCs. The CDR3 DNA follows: TGTGCCAGCAGCTTACTGCAAGCGGGCACGCAAGAGACCCAGTACTTC. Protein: CASSLLQAGTQETQYF.